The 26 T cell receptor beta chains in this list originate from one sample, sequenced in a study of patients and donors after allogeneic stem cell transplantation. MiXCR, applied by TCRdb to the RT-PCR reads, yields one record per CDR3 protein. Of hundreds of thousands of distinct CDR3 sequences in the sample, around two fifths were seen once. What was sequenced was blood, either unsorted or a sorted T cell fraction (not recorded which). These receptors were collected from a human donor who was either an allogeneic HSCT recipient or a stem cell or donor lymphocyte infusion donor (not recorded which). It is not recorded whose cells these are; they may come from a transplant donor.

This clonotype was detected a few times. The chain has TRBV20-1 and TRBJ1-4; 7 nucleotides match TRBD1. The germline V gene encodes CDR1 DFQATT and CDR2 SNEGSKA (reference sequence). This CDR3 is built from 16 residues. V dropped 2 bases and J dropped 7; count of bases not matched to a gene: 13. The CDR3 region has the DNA TGCAGTGCTAGACGTTCCCGAGGGGGCTCTGGTGAAAAACTGTTTTTT. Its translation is CSARRSRGGSGEKLFF.

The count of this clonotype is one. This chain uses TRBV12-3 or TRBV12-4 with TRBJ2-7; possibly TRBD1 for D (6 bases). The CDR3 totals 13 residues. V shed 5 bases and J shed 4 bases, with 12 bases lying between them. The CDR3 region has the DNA TGTGCCAGCAGTCCGGGACATTTTTACGAGCAGTACTTC. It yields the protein CASSPGHFYEQYF.

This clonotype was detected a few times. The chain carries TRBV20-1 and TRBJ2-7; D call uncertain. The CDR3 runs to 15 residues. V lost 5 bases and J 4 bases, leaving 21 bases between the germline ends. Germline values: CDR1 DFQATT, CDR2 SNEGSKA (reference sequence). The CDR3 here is CSAQGAFKDLYEQYF. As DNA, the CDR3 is TGCAGTGCTCAAGGAGCTTTTAAGGACCTTTACGAGCAGTACTTC.

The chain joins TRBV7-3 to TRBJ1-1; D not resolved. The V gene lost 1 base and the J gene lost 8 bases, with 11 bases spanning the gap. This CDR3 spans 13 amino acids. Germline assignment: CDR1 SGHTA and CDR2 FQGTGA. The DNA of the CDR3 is TGTGCCAGCAGCTTAAATGGAGGACTCGAAGCTTTCTTT. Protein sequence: CASSLNGGLEAFF.

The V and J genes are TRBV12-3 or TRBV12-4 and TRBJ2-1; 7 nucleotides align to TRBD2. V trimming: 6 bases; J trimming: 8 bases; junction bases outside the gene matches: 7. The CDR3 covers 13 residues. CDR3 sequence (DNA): TGTGCCAGCAGAACGACTGGGGGGGATGAGCAGTTCTTC. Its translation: CASRTTGGDEQFF.

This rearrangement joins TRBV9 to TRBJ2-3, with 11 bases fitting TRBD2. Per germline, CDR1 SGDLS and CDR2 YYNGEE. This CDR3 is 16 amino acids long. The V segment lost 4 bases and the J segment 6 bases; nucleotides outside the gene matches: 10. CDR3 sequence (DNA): TGTGCCAGCAGCCCCTTTAGCGGGGGGGCACGGGATACGCAGTATTTT. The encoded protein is CASSPFSGGARDTQYF.

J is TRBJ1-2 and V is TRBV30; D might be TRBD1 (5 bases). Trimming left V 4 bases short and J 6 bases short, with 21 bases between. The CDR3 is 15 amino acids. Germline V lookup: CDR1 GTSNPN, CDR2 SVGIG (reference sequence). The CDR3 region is CAWTPRQRTRDGYTF. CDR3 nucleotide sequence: TGTGCCTGGACGCCCCGACAGAGAACTCGTGATGGCTACACCTTC.

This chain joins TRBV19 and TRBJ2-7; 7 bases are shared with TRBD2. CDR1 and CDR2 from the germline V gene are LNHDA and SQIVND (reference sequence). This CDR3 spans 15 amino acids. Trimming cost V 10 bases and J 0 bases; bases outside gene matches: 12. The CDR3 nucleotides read TGTGCCACCTGGGGGTCTAGCGGTCGCTCCTACGAGCAGTACTTC. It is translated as CATWGSSGRSYEQYF. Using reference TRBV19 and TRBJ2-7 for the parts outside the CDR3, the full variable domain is DGGITQSPKYLFRKEGQNVTLSCEQNLNHDAMYWYRQDPGQGLRLIYYSQIVNDFQKGDIAEGYSVSREKKESFPLTVTSAQKNPTAFYLCATWGSSGRSYEQYFGPGTRLTVT.

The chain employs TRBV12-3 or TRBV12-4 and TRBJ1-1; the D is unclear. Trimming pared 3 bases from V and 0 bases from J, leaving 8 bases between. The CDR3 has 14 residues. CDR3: CASSFRGLNTEAFF. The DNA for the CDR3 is TGTGCCAGCAGTTTCAGAGGGCTGAACACTGAAGCTTTCTTT.

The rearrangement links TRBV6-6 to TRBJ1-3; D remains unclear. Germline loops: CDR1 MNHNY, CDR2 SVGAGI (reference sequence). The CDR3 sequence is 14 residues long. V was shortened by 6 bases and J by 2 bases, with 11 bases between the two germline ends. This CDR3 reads CASRKPGAGNTIYF. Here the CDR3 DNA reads TGTGCCAGCAGGAAGCCGGGAGCTGGAAACACCATATATTTT.

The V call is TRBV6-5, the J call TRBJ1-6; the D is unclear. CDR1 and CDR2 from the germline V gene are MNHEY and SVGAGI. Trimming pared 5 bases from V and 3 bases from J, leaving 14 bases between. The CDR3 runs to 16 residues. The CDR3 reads CASSTEPKIYNSPLHF. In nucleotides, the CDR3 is TGTGCCAGCAGTACAGAGCCGAAGATCTATAATTCACCCCTCCACTTT.

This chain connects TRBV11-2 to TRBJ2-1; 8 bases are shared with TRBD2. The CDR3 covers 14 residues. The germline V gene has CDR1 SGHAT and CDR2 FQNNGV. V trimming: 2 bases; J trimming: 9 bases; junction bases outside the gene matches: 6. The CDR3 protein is CASSLLGGAGEQFF. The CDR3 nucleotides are TGTGCCAGCAGCTTACTCGGGGGGGCCGGTGAGCAGTTCTTC. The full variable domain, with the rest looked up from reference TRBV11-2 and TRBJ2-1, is EAGVAQSPRYKIIEKRQSVAFWCNPISGHATLYWYQQILGQGPKLLIQFQNNGVVDDSQLPKDRFSAERLKGVDSTLKIQPAKLEDSAVYLCASSLLGGAGEQFFGPGTRLTVL.

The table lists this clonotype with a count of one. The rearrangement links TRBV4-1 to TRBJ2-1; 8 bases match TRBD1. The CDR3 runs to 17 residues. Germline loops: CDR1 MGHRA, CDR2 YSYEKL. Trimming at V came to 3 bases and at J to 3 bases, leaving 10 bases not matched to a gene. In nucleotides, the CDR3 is TGCGCCAGCAGCCATCCCCGGCGGACAGGGAACTACAATGAGCAGTTCTTC. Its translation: CASSHPRRTGNYNEQFF.

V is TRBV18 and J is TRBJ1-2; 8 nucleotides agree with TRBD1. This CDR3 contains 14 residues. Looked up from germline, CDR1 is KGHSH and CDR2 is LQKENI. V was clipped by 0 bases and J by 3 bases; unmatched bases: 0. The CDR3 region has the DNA TGTGCCAGCTCACCACCGGGACAGGACTATGGCTACACCTTC. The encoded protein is CASSPPGQDYGYTF. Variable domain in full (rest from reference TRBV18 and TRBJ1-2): NAGVMQNPRHLVRRRGQEARLRCSPMKGHSHVYWYRQLPEEGLKFMVYLQKENIIDESGMPKERFSAEFPKEGPSILRIQQVVRGDSAAYFCASSPPGQDYGYTFGSGTRLTVV.

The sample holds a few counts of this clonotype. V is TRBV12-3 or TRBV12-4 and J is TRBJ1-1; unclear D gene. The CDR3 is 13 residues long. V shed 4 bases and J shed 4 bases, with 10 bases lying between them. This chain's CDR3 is CASSSGRLTEAFF. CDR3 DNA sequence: TGTGCCAGCAGTTCAGGACGGCTCACTGAAGCTTTCTTT.

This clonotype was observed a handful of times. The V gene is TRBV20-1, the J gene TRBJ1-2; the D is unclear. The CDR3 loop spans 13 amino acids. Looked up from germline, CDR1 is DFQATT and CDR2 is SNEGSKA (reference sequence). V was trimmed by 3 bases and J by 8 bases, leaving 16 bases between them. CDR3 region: CSASRAAREGYTF. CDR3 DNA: TGCAGTGCTAGTAGGGCAGCTCGGGAGGGCTACACCTTC.

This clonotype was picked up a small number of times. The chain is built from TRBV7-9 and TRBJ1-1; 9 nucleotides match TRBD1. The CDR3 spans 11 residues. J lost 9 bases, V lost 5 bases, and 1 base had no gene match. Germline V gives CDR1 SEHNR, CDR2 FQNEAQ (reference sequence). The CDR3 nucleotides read TGTGCCAGCAGCCACAGGGGGCAAGCTTTCTTT. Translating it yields CASSHRGQAFF.

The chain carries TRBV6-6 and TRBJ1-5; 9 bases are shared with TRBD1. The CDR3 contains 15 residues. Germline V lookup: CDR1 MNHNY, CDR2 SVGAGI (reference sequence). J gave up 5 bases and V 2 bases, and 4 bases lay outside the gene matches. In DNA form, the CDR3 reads TGTGCCAGCAGTTACGCGGGACAGGGAGATCAGCCCCAGCATTTT. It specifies CASSYAGQGDQPQHF.

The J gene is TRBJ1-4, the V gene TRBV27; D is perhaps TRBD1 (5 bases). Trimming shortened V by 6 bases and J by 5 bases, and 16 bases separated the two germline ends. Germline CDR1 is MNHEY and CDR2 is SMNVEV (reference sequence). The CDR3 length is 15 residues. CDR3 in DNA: TGTGCCAGCAGCTACTCCGGACAAAGAAATGAAAAACTGTTTTTT. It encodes CASSYSGQRNEKLFF.

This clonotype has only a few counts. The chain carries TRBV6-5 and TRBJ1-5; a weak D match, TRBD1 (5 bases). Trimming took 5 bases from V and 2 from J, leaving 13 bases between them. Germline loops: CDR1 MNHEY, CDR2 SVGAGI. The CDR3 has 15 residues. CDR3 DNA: TGTGCCAGCAGTCCTCAGGGCAGGGGCAATCAGCCCCAGCATTTT. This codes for CASSPQGRGNQPQHF.

The CDR3, as DNA: TGCAGTGCTAGAGTAAGGACCAACACTGAAGCTTTCTTT. Its protein is CSARVRTNTEAFF. The chain couples TRBV20-1 to TRBJ1-1; no reliable D call. Trimming removed 1 base from V and 2 bases from J, with 8 bases in between. CDR3 length: 13 residues. The germline gives CDR1 DFQATT, CDR2 SNEGSKA (reference sequence).

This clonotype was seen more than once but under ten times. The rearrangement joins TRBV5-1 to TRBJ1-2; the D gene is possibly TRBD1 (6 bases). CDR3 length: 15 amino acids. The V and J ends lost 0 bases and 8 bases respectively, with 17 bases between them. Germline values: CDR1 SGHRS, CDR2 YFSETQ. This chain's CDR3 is CASSLGGGHGQGYTF. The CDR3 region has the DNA TGCGCCAGCAGCTTGGGCGGGGGACACGGACAAGGCTACACCTTC.

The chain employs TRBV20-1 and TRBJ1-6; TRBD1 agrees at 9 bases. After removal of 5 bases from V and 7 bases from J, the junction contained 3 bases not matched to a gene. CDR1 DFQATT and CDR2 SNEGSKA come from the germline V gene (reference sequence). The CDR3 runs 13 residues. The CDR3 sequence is CSAHGQGNSPLHF. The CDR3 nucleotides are TGCAGTGCTCACGGACAGGGGAATTCACCCCTCCACTTT.

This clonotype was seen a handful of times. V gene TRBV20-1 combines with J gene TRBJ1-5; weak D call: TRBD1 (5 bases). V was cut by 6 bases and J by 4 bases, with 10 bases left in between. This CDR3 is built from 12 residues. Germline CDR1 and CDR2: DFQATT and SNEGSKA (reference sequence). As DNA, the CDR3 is TGCAGTGCCGGCGGGGGGAATCAGCCCCAGCATTTT. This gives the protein CSAGGGNQPQHF.

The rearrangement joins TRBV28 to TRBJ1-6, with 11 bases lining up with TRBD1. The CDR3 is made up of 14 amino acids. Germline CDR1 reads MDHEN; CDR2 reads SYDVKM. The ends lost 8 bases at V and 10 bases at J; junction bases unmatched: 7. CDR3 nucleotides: TGTGCCAGCGGATGGACAGGGGGCAGGTCACCCCTCCACTTT. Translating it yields CASGWTGGRSPLHF.

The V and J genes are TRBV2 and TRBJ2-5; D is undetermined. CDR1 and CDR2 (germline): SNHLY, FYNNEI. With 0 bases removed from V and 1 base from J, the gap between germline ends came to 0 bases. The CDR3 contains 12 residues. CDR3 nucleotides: TGTGCCAGCAGTGAAGCCCAAGAGACCCAGTACTTC. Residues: CASSEAQETQYF.